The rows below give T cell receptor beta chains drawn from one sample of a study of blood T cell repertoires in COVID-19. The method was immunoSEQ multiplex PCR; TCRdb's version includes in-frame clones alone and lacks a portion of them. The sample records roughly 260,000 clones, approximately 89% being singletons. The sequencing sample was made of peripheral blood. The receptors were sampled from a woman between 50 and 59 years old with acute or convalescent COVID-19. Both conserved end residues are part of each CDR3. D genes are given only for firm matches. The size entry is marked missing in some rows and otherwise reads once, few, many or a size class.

CASSARTGFSPLHF	TGCGCCAGCAGCGCCCGGACAGGGTTTTCACCCCTCCACTTT	TRBV4-1	TRBJ1-6	NA	TRBD1
CASSLVPKGHPSGNTIYF	TGCGCCAGCAGCTTGGTCCCTAAGGGACACCCCTCTGGAAACACCATATATTTT	TRBV5-1	TRBJ1-3	NA	NA
CASSLASGTHSYEQYF	TGTGCCAGCAGCTTAGCGAGCGGGACCCACTCCTACGAGCAGTACTTC	TRBV13	TRBJ2-7	NA	TRBD2
CASSPRGEDRRYIQYF	TGTGCCAGCAGCCCAAGGGGAGAGGACAGGAGGTACATTCAGTACTTC	TRBV14	TRBJ2-4	NA	TRBD1
CATSESDKQGNTEAFF	TGTGCCACCAGTGAGTCCGATAAACAGGGGAACACTGAAGCTTTCTTT	TRBV24-1	TRBJ1-1	few	NA
CASSLAAWTSGSGEQFF	TGCGCCAGCAGCTTGGCCGCGTGGACTAGCGGGAGCGGAGAGCAGTTCTTC	TRBV5-1	TRBJ2-1	NA	TRBD2
CASSIIVTSGGSYNEQFF	TGTGCCAGTAGTATAATAGTAACTAGCGGGGGCTCCTACAATGAGCAGTTCTTC	TRBV19	TRBJ2-1	NA	TRBD2
CASSRRGPQETQYF	TGTGCCAGCAGCCGGAGGGGACCTCAAGAGACCCAGTACTTC	TRBV3-1/TRBV3-2	TRBJ2-5	NA	NA
CASSAPGGAGGNTIYF	TGTGCCAGCAGCGCCCCCGGGGGGGCTGGTGGAAACACCATATATTTT	TRBV9	TRBJ1-3	NA	NA
CASGLGTGTTDTQYF	TGTGCTAGTGGTTTGGGGACAGGAACCACAGATACGCAGTATTTT	TRBV12-5	TRBJ2-3	NA	TRBD1
CASSHPRAGGRPDTQYF	TGTGCCAGCAGTCACCCCCGAGCGGGAGGGCGCCCAGATACGCAGTATTTT	TRBV3-1/TRBV3-2	TRBJ2-3	NA	TRBD2
CASSLAENYGYTF	TGTGCCAGCAGCTTAGCAGAAAACTATGGCTACACCTTC	TRBV7-3	TRBJ1-2	few	NA
CASSLGTRQAYEQYF	TGTGCCAGCAGCTTAGGTACCCGACAGGCCTACGAGCAGTACTTC	TRBV7-2	TRBJ2-7	NA	NA
CASSVADPRIGNTIYF	TGTGCCAGCAGCGTAGCCGACCCTCGGATCGGGAACACCATATATTTT	TRBV9	TRBJ1-3	NA	NA
CASSTDRNYGYTF	TGTGCCAGCAGTACCGACAGGAACTATGGCTACACCTTC	TRBV6-5	TRBJ1-2	NA	NA
CASSQGSWGLEQFF	TGTGCCAGCAGCCAGGGATCTTGGGGGCTTGAGCAGTTCTTC	TRBV14	TRBJ2-1	NA	NA
CASSLQSPAGGTYNEQFF	TGCGCCAGCAGCTTGCAATCTCCTGCGGGAGGAACCTACAATGAGCAGTTCTTC	TRBV5-1	TRBJ2-1	NA	TRBD2
CAWSVMLSSPQHF	TGTGCCTGGAGTGTAATGCTGAGTTCGCCCCAGCATTTT	TRBV30	TRBJ1-5	few	NA
CASSPLSDRSNGYTF	TGTGCCAGCAGCCCTTTGTCGGACAGATCGAATGGCTACACCTTC	TRBV11-2	TRBJ1-2	NA	NA
CASQGGGAYNEQFF	TGTGCCAGCCAAGGGGGTGGGGCCTACAATGAGCAGTTCTTC	TRBV27	TRBJ2-1	once	NA
CATSDYGLDTGELFF	TGTGCCACCAGTGATTATGGTTTAGACACCGGGGAGCTGTTTTTT	TRBV24-1	TRBJ2-2	NA	NA
CASGSPTDTQYF	TGTGCCAGCGGCAGTCCCACAGATACGCAGTATTTT	TRBV28	TRBJ2-3	few	NA
CASSGPTSGILYEQYF	TGTGCCAGCAGTGGCCCGACTAGCGGGATTCTCTACGAGCAGTACTTC	TRBV2	TRBJ2-7	NA	TRBD2
CASSFLQVNTGELFF	TGCGCCAGCAGCTTCCTACAGGTGAACACCGGGGAGCTGTTTTTT	TRBV5-1	TRBJ2-2	NA	NA
CASSLTGGYSYEQYF	TGTGCCAGCAGTTTAACAGGGGGCTACTCCTACGAGCAGTACTTC	TRBV27	TRBJ2-7	NA	TRBD1
CASSYGGSVGNQPQHF	TGTGCCAGCAGTTACGGGGGCAGTGTGGGCAATCAGCCCCAGCATTTT	TRBV6-2/TRBV6-3	TRBJ1-5	NA	NA
CAWAGTSGSYEQFF	TGTGCCTGGGCCGGGACTAGCGGGAGCTATGAGCAGTTCTTC	TRBV30	TRBJ2-1	NA	TRBD2
CASSLTVSNTEAFF	TGTGCCAGCAGCTTAACTGTTAGTAACACTGAAGCTTTCTTT	TRBV7-8	TRBJ1-1	once	NA
CASTPLMGSDYTF	TGTGCCAGCACTCCTTTAATGGGGAGCGACTACACCTTC	TRBV2	TRBJ1-2	few	NA
CAIRGADLETQYF	TGTGCCATCCGAGGTGCGGATTTAGAGACCCAGTACTTC	TRBV21-1	TRBJ2-5	NA	NA
CASSLTGKGNQPQHF	TGTGCCAGCAGTTTAACAGGGAAGGGCAATCAGCCCCAGCATTTT	TRBV28	TRBJ1-5	NA	NA
CASSAGQNYGYTF	TGTGCCAGCAGTGCCGGACAGAACTATGGCTACACCTTC	TRBV25-1	TRBJ1-2	NA	NA
CASSKNTGFFTGELFF	TGTGCCAGCAGTAAAAATACAGGGTTCTTCACCGGGGAGCTGTTTTTT	TRBV2	TRBJ2-2	NA	NA
CATELLNEQFF	TGTGCCACCGAACTTCTCAATGAGCAGTTCTTC	TRBV24-1	TRBJ2-1	NA	NA
CASSPGLAGGREQYF	TGCGCCAGCAGCCCCGGACTAGCGGGAGGGCGGGAGCAGTACTTC	TRBV5-1	TRBJ2-7	NA	TRBD2
CSVTPGGNYGYTF	TGCAGCGTGACCCCGGGAGGGAACTATGGCTACACCTTC	TRBV29-1	TRBJ1-2	NA	NA
CASSPRQGANQPQHF	TGTGCCAGCAGTCCACGACAGGGGGCCAATCAGCCCCAGCATTTT	TRBV27	TRBJ1-5	once	TRBD1
CASSGTGGNQPQHF	TGCGCCAGCAGCGGGACAGGGGGCAATCAGCCCCAGCATTTT	TRBV5-1	TRBJ1-5	NA	TRBD1